Listed below are T cell receptor beta chains from one sample, sequenced in a study of blood T cell repertoires in COVID-19. Only in-frame clones appear in the TCRdb table, and some are missing; sequencing was by immunoSEQ multiplex PCR. The table has 80,000 to 100,000 clones, more than 70% seen once. Sequencing used peripheral blood. The receptors stem from a human donor in a cohort sampled during active COVID-19. Each CDR3 is given without its conserved first and last residue. Each record gives: V gene, CDR3 protein.

>TRBV10-3
AISDHQGTQY
>TRBV10-3
ATAGTSGSGPAYEQY
>TRBV19
ASTRREWRSGELF
>TRBV9
ASSVGDSTEQY
>TRBV6-1
ASSDQTDTQY
>TRBV5-6
ASSRAGTGGFNQPQH
>TRBV28
ASSSLAQELYNQPQH
>TRBV7-8
ASSFERYTGELF
>TRBV7-2
ASSLSHGSSYEQY
>TRBV9
ASSVGGSSGNTIY
>TRBV19
ASSATGGWMNTEAF
>TRBV13
ASSLGIQRVYNEQF
>TRBV5-1
ASSREGSNEKLF
>TRBV2
ASSEALLGRGNTEAF
>TRBV9
ASSVSRGPYEQY
>TRBV7-2
ASSPGQGGTDTQY
>TRBV4-1
ASSHDGSPADEQF
>TRBV24-1
ATAGAYEQY
>TRBV19
ASSIGRGYGYT
>TRBV27
ASSLSRQPSTDTQY
>TRBV3-1/TRBV3-2
ASSQDGASGRKKGSGELF
>TRBV18
ASSDPRDYEQF
>TRBV7-8
ASSLAVGRAMNTEAF
>TRBV11-2
ASSPQFGSSGDEQY
>TRBV28
ASSLLTSGSEQY
>TRBV9
ASNLAENTGELF
>TRBV29-1
SVVTGEETQY
>TRBV9
ASSVDSLNQPQH
>TRBV19
ASSDATSGQETQY
>TRBV9
ASSETGGKLAGGPGDEQY
>TRBV9
ASSVAYGGREQY
>TRBV2
ASKRDTYLEAF
>TRBV15
ATSRGWGTNTGELF
>TRBV11-2
ASRSWSSYNEQF
>TRBV7-8
ASSLGGRQGMNTEAF
>TRBV18
ASRISGQGESWD
>TRBV9
ASSVAPGTSGTGELF
>TRBV11-1
ASSSAGQGVYEQY
>TRBV5-5
ASSLGAGAAETQY
>TRBV6-5
ASTVKGVSYEQY
>TRBV9
ASSVSGAPSNQPQH
>TRBV4-3
ASSQMRSGRAEGNEQF
>TRBV10-3
AISEQGAMNTEAF
>TRBV5-1
ASSLGPGGNEQY
>TRBV5-6
ASTLVAGANTGELF